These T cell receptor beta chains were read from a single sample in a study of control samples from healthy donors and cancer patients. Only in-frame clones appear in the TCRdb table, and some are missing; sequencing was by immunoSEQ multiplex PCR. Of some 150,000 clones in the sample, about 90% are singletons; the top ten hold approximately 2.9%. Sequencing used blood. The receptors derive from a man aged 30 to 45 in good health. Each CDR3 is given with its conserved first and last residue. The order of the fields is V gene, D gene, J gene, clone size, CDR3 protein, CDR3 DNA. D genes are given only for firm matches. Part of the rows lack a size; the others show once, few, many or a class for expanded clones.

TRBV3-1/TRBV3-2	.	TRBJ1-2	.	CASSQVWTDGYTF	TGTGCCAGCAGCCAAGTTTGGACGGATGGCTACACCTTC
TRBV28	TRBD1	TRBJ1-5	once	CASSPGQGRYQPQHF	TGTGCCAGCAGTCCAGGACAGGGAAGGTATCAGCCCCAGCATTTT
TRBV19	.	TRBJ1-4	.	CASSIATNEKLFF	TGTGCCAGTAGTATCGCAACTAATGAAAAACTGTTTTTT
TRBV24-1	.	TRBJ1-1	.	CATSDGDTEAFF	TGTGCCACCAGTGATGGGGACACTGAAGCTTTCTTT
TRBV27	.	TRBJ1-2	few	CASSASRDRNYGYTF	TGTGCCAGCAGTGCCTCCCGGGACCGAAACTATGGCTACACCTTC
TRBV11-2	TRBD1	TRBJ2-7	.	CASSSGTGSYEQYF	TGTGCCAGCAGCTCCGGGACAGGATCCTACGAGCAGTACTTC
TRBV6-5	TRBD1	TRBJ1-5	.	CASSMDRVMGQPQHF	TGTGCCAGCAGTATGGACAGGGTTATGGGACAGCCCCAGCATTTT
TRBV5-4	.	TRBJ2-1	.	CASLRDPVADEQFF	TGTGCCAGCCTTCGGGACCCGGTGGCTGATGAGCAGTTCTTC
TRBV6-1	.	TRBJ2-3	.	CASSELASTDTQYF	TGTGCCAGCAGTGAACTCGCTAGCACAGATACGCAGTATTTT
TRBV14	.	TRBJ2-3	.	CASSPEGFTDTQYF	TGTGCCAGCAGCCCGGAGGGGTTCACAGATACGCAGTATTTT
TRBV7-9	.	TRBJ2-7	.	CASSLVFLRTETYEQYF	TGTGCCAGCAGCTTAGTATTCTTGAGGACAGAGACCTACGAGCAGTACTTC
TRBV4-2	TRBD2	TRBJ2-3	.	CASSPRRDSGGTDTQYF	TGTGCCAGCAGTCCAAGGAGAGATAGCGGGGGCACAGATACGCAGTATTTT
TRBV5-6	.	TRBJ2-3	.	CASSLLLTTDTQYF	TGTGCCAGCAGCTTGTTACTGACCACAGATACGCAGTATTTT
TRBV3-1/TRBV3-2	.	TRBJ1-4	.	CASSHPRQRARRNEKLFF	TGTGCCAGCAGCCATCCCCGACAGCGAGCAAGACGTAATGAAAAACTGTTTTTT
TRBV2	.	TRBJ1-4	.	CASSESQARRTF	TGTGCCAGCAGTGAATCCCAGGCCAGACGGACTTTT
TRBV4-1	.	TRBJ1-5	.	CASSQGLLQPQHF	TGCGCCAGCAGCCAAGGCCTTCTTCAGCCCCAGCATTTT
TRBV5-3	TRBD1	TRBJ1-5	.	CARGIVTGQVSNQPQHF	TGTGCCAGAGGGATAGTCACGGGACAGGTTAGCAATCAGCCCCAGCATTTT
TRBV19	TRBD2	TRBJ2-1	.	CASSIRGLAGGTEQFF	TGTGCCAGTAGTATACGGGGACTAGCGGGGGGGACTGAGCAGTTCTTC
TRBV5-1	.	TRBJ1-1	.	CASTLVWGEWTEAFF	TGCGCCAGCACCTTGGTATGGGGGGAGTGGACTGAAGCTTTCTTT
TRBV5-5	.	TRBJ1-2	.	CASSFPPPNYGYTF	TGTGCCAGCAGCTTCCCCCCCCCTAACTATGGCTACACCTTC
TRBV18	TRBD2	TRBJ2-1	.	CASSPPTSGFQNEQFF	TGTGCCAGCTCACCCCCGACTAGCGGGTTTCAAAATGAGCAGTTCTTC
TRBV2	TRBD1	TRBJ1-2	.	CAGQRTGLTYGYTF	TGTGCCGGCCAGCGGACAGGGCTAACATATGGCTACACCTTC
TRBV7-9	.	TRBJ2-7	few	CASSLARSSYEQYF	TGTGCCAGCAGCTTAGCTAGGAGCTCCTACGAGCAGTACTTC
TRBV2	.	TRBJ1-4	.	CASRRDPQVFF	TGTGCCAGCAGGAGGGACCCCCAAGTGTTTTTT
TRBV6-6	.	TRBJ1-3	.	CASREDPSGNTIYF	TGTGCCAGCAGGGAAGACCCCTCTGGAAACACCATATATTTT
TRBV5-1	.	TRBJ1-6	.	CASSLRSSYNSPLHF	TGCGCCAGCAGCTTAAGAAGCTCCTATAATTCACCCCTCCACTTT
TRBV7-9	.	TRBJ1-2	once	CASTSGVEYTF	TGTGCCAGCACGTCGGGGGTGGAATACACCTTC
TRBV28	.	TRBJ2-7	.	CASSFSISSYEQYF	TGTGCCAGCAGTTTTTCGATTAGCTCCTACGAGCAGTACTTC
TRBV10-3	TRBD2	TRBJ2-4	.	CAISERGEGAKNIQYF	TGTGCCATCAGTGAAAGAGGGGAGGGGGCCAAAAACATTCAGTACTTC
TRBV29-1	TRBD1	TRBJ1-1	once	CSAFRQGSEAFF	TGCAGCGCATTCAGACAGGGCTCGGAAGCTTTCTTT
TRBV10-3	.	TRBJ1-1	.	CAISESPGANTEAFF	TGTGCCATCAGTGAGTCTCCAGGGGCGAACACTGAAGCTTTCTTT
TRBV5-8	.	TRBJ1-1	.	CASTPNTEAFF	TGTGCCAGCACCCCGAACACTGAAGCTTTCTTT
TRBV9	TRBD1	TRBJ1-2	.	CASSVFGTAAYGYTF	TGTGCCAGCAGCGTATTTGGGACAGCCGCCTATGGCTACACCTTC
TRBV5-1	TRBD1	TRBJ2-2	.	CASSSPDRDYTGELFF	TGCGCCAGCAGCTCCCCGGACAGGGACTACACCGGGGAGCTGTTTTTT
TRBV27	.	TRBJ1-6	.	CASRGGQDNSPLHF	TGTGCCAGCAGAGGGGGGCAGGATAATTCACCCCTCCACTTT
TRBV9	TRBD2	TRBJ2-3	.	CASSVESGGAVGADTQYF	TGTGCCAGCAGCGTAGAAAGCGGGGGGGCCGTTGGAGCAGATACGCAGTATTTT
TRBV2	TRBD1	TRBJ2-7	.	CASSEAGDSLSYEQYF	TGTGCCAGCAGTGAAGCAGGGGACAGCCTATCCTACGAGCAGTACTTC
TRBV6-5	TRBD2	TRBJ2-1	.	CASSYSGGVNEQFF	TGTGCCAGCAGTTATAGCGGGGGGGTAAATGAGCAGTTCTTC
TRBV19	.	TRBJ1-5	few	CASSMSGYNQPQHF	TGTGCCAGTAGTATGAGCGGTTACAATCAGCCCCAGCATTTT
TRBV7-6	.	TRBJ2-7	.	CASSLAGGSYEQYF	TGTGCCAGCAGCTTAGCGGGGGGATCCTACGAGCAGTACTTC
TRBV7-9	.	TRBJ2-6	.	CASSLPGAKYLSGANVLTF	TGTGCCAGCAGCTTACCAGGGGCGAAATACCTCTCTGGGGCCAACGTCCTGACTTTC
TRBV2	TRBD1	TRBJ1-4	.	CASRRTGEGEKLFF	TGTGCCAGCAGGCGGACAGGGGAAGGAGAAAAACTGTTTTTT
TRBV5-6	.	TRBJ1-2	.	CASSLGQTTNYGYTF	TGTGCCAGCAGCTTGGGACAGACTACTAACTATGGCTACACCTTC
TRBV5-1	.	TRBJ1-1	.	CASSPGTVNTEAFF	TGCGCCAGCAGCCCCGGGACGGTGAACACTGAAGCTTTCTTT
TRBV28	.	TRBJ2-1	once	CASLGLPLYNEQFF	TGTGCCAGCCTTGGACTCCCGCTATACAATGAGCAGTTCTTC
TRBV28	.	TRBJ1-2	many	CASSLWGQPNYGYTF	TGTGCCAGCAGTTTATGGGGGCAGCCTAACTATGGCTACACCTTC
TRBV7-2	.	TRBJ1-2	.	CASSPGASNYGYTF	TGTGCCAGCAGCCCAGGTGCGTCTAACTATGGCTACACCTTC
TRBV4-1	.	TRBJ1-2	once	CASSQNAGLTYGYTF	TGCGCCAGCAGCCAGAACGCGGGGCTCACTTATGGCTACACCTTC
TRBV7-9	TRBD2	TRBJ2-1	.	CASSPRLAGLVDEQFF	TGTGCCAGCAGTCCCCGCCTAGCGGGTTTAGTAGATGAGCAGTTCTTC
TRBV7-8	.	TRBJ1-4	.	CASSPRVSIGSVDEKLFF	TGTGCCAGCAGCCCCCGGGTCTCGATCGGATCGGTAGATGAAAAACTGTTTTTT
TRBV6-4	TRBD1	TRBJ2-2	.	CASSDGQGPTGELFF	TGTGCCAGCAGTGACGGACAGGGGCCCACCGGGGAGCTGTTTTTT
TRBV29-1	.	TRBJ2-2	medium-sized	CSVEGLDQSTGELFF	TGCAGCGTTGAGGGGCTCGACCAGTCTACCGGGGAGCTGTTTTTT
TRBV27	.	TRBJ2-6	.	CASSLRGAGANVLTF	TGTGCCAGCAGTTTACGCGGTGCTGGGGCCAACGTCCTGACTTTC
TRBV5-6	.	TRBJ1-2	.	CASSLRPGSYGYTF	TGTGCCAGCAGCTTGAGGCCGGGAAGCTATGGCTACACCTTC
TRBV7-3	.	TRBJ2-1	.	CASSLSPTVGKQFF	TGTGCCAGCAGCTTATCTCCGACAGTCGGTAAGCAGTTCTTC